These 7 T cell receptor beta chains were all obtained from the same sample, sequenced in a study of T cell changes during pregnancy in multiple sclerosis. This table comes from immunoSEQ multiplex PCR, and its TCRdb copy is limited to in-frame clones, with some not included. This table holds roughly 59,000 clones, just over 90% found once. Specimen: CD4+ T cells from peripheral blood mononuclear cells, collected before pregnancy. The source is a female donor with multiple sclerosis, enrolled in a pregnancy study.

CDR3: CASRGTSGYSYEQYF. CDR3 in DNA: TGTGCCAGCAGGGGGACTAGCGGATATTCCTACGAGCAGTACTTC. The chain is built from TRBV9 and TRBJ2-7, with 11 bases that match TRBD2. The germline V gene encodes CDR1 SGDLS and CDR2 YYNGEE. CDR3 length: 15 amino acids. Trimming at V came to 5 bases and at J to 1 base, leaving 5 bases not matched to a gene.

This clone was seen just once. The V and J genes are TRBV28 and TRBJ2-3, with 14 bases identical to TRBD2. The CDR3 spans 16 residues. V was clipped by 6 bases and J by 6 bases; unmatched bases: 8. Germline V lookup: CDR1 MDHEN, CDR2 SYDVKM. The CDR3 DNA reads as TGTGCCAGCAGGGAGGGACTAGCGGGAGTGGGGGATACGCAGTATTTT. Translation gives CASREGLAGVGDTQYF. Complete variable domain (other parts from reference TRBV28 and TRBJ2-3): DVKVTQSSRYLVKRTGEKVFLECVQDMDHENMFWYRQDPGLGLRLIYFSYDVKMKEKGDIPEGYSVSREKKERFSLILESASTNQTSMYLCASREGLAGVGDTQYFGPGTRLTVL.

The chain has TRBV7-3 and TRBJ2-7, with 14 bases lining up with TRBD2. V lost 5 bases to trimming and J lost 11 bases; unmatched junction nucleotides: 8. Germline CDR1 SGHTA, CDR2 FQGTGA. The CDR3 extends over 14 amino acids. The CDR3 sequence is CASSPRLAGGPKYF. As DNA, the CDR3 is TGTGCCAGCAGCCCTAGACTAGCGGGAGGGCCTAAGTACTTC.

CDR3 residues: CASSDLTGGDGPQHF. The CDR3 bases are TGTGCCAGCTCAGATCTGACAGGGGGCGATGGGCCCCAGCATTTT. The genes are TRBV18 and TRBJ1-5, with 10 bases that match TRBD1. The CDR3 totals 15 residues. J was trimmed by 9 bases and V by 5 bases; bases with no gene match: 10. From germline, CDR1 is KGHSH and CDR2 LQKENI.

The chain links TRBV6-1 to TRBJ2-5; D not certain. The J call is doubtful: the DNA matches TRBJ2-7 better. Germline CDR1 is MNHNS and CDR2 is SASEGT. The CDR3 sequence is 13 residues long. CDR3 coding DNA: TGTGCCAGCAGTGAAGTTGGCTACTACGAGCAGTACTTC. It translates to CASSEVGYYEQYF.

DNA of the CDR3: TGTGCCAGCAGTGAAGCCGGGACAGGAAAAGAGACCCAGTACTTC. It encodes CASSEAGTGKETQYF. The chain employs TRBV25-1 and TRBJ2-5, with 8 bases matching TRBD1. The CDR3 length is 15 residues. V was pared by 2 bases and J by 3 bases, with 5 bases of the junction left unmatched. Germline V CDR1 and CDR2: MGHDK, SYGVNS.

This chain joins TRBV7-2 and TRBJ2-5; 10 bases match TRBD2. Germline CDR1 and CDR2: SGHTA and FQGNSA. The CDR3 is 16 residues long. Losses at the gene ends were 2 bases for V and 3 bases for J; bases not matched to a gene: 6. DNA of the CDR3: TGTGCCAGCAGCTTACAGTCTAGCGGGAGCAAAGAGACCCAGTACTTC. Encoded protein: CASSLQSSGSKETQYF.